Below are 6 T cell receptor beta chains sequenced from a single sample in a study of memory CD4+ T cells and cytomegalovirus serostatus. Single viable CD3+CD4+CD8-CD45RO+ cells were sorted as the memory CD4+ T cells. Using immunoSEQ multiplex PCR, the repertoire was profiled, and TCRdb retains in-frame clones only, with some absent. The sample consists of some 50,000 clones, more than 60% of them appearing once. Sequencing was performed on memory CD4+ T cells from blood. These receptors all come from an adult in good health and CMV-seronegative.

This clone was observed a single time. CDR3 bases: TGCAGCGATCGCGGGGGGAGCTCCTACAATGAGCAGTTCTTC. It translates to CSDRGGSSYNEQFF. The chain is built from TRBV29-1 and TRBJ2-1, with 8 bases that match TRBD2. After removal of 7 bases from V and 0 bases from J, the junction contained 5 bases not matched to a gene. Germline V gene sequence: CDR1 SQVTM, CDR2 ANQGSEA. The CDR3 is made up of 14 amino acids.

The CDR3 is CASSQDPGSNYGYTF. The CDR3 DNA reads as TGTGCCAGCAGCCAAGATCCAGGCTCTAACTATGGCTACACCTTC. The chain recombines TRBV14 with TRBJ1-2; no clear D. CDR1 is SGHDN and CDR2 is FVKESK in the germline V gene. Between the trimmed V and J ends, which lost 0 bases and 0 bases, there was a span of 8 bases. The CDR3 runs to 15 residues.

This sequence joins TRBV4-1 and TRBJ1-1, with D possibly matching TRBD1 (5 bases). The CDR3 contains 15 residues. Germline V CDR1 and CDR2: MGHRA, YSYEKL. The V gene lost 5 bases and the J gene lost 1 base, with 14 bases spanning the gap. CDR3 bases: TGCGCCAGCAGCGCCCCCGGCAGGGCGAACACTGAAGCTTTCTTT. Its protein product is CASSAPGRANTEAFF.

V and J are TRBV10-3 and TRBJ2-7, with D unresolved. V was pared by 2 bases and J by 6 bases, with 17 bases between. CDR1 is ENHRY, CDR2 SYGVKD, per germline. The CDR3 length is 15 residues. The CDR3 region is CAISEPDLITSEQYF. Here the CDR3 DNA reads TGTGCCATCAGTGAGCCGGACCTTATTACAAGCGAGCAGTACTTC.

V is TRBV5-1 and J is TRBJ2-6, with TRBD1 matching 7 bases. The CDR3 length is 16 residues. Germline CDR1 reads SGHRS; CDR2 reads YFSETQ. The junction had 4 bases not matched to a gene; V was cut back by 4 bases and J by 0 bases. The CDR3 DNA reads TGCGCCAGCAGCCCGACAGGGTACTCTGGGGCCAACGTCCTGACTTTC. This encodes CASSPTGYSGANVLTF.

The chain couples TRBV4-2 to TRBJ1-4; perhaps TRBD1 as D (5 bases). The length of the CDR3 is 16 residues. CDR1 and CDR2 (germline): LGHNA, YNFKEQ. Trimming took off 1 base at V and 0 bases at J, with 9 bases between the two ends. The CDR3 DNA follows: TGTGCCAGCAGCCAAGGGGGGACTGCAACTAATGAAAAACTGTTTTTT. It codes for CASSQGGTATNEKLFF.